The present T cell receptor (beta chain) was sequenced within a study of blood T cell repertoires in COVID-19. Study in general: COVID-19 samples, acute and convalescent, were from the United States, Italy and Spain. PBMCs, B-cell-depleted T cells, or T cells provided the cDNA or gDNA that made up the material.

In the original workflow: Reference gene primers were amplified, and this amplification served to estimate nucleated cell counts. Clones were sequenced by immunoSEQ multiplex PCR, and TCRdb holds only the in-frame ones, with some missing. For V, J and clone size, that table is used; D and trimming come from the DNA. The sample contains approximately 75,000 clones, around 89% of which appear only once. The CDR3 runs to 15 residues. V gave up 9 bases and J gave up 0 bases, with 14 bases separating them. CDR1 is MNHEY and CDR2 is SVGAGI in the germline V gene. Sequenced sample: peripheral blood. The V and J genes are TRBV6-5 and TRBJ2-2, with a tentative D call TRBD1 (6 bases). The TCR was taken from a man in his 60s with acute or convalescent COVID-19. The CDR3 loop reads CASQGQTTNTGELFF. As DNA, the CDR3 is TGTGCCAGTCAAGGACAGACTACGAACACCGGGGAGCTGTTTTTT.